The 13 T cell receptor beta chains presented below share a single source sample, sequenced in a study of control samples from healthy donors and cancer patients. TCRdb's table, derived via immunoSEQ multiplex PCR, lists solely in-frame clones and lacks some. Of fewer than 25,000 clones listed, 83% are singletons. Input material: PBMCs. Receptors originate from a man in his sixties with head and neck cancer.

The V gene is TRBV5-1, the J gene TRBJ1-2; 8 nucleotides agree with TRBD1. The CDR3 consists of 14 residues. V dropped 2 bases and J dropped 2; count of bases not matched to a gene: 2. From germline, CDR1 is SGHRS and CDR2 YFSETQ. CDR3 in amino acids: CASSLRQGNYGYTF. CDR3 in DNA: TGCGCCAGCAGCTTACGACAGGGGAACTATGGCTACACCTTC.

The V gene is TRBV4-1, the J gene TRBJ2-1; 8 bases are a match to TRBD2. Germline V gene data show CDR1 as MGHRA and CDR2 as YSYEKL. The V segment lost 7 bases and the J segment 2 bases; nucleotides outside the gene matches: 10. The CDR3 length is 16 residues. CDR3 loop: CASTERWREAYNEQFF. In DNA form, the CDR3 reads TGCGCCAGCACCGAAAGGTGGCGGGAGGCCTACAATGAGCAGTTCTTC.

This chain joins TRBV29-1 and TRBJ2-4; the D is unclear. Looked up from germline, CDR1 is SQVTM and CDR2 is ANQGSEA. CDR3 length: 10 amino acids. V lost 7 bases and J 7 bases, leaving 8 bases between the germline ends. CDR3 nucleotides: TGCAGCGCGCAGGCGAACATTCAGTACTTC. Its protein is CSAQANIQYF.

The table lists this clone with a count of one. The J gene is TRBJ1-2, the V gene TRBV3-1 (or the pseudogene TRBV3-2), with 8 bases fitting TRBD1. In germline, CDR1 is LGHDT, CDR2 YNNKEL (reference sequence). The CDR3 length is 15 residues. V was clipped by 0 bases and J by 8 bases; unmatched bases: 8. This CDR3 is CASSQDGTGGGGYTF. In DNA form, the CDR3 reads TGTGCCAGCAGCCAAGATGGAACAGGGGGTGGAGGCTACACCTTC.

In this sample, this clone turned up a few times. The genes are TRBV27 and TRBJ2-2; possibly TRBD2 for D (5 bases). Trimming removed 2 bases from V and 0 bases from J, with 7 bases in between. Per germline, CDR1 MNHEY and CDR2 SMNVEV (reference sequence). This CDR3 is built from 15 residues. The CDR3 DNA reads TGTGCCAGCAGTTTACGGGGTACGAACACCGGGGAGCTGTTTTTT. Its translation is CASSLRGTNTGELFF.

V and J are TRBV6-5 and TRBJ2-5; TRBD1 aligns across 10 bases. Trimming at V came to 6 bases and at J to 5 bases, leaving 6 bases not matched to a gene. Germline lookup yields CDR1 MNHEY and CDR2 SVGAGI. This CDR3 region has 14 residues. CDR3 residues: CASRRQGAGETQYF. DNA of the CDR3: TGTGCCAGCAGAAGACAGGGGGCGGGGGAGACCCAGTACTTC.

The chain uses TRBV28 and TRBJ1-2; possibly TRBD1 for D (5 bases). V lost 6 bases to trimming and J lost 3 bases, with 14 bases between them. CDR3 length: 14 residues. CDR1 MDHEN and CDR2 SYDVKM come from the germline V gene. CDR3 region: CASRSQGGDYGYTF. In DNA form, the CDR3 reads TGTGCCAGCAGGAGTCAGGGAGGGGACTATGGCTACACCTTC.

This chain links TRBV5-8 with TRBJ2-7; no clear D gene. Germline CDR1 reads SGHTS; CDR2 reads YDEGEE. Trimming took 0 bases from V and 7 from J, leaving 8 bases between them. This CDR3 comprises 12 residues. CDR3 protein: CASSLALQEQYF. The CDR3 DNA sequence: TGTGCCAGCAGCTTGGCGCTCCAGGAGCAGTACTTC.

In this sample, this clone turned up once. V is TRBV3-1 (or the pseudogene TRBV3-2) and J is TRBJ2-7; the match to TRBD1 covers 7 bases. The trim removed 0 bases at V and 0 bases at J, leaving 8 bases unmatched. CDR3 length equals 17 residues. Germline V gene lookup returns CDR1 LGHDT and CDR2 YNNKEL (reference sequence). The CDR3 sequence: CASSQDAQTGVSYEQYF. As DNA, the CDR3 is TGTGCCAGCAGCCAAGATGCCCAAACAGGGGTCTCCTACGAGCAGTACTTC.

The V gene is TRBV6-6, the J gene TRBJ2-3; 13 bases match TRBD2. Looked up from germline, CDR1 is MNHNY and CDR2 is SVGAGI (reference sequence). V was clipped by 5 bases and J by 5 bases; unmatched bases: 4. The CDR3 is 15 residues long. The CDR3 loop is CASSPGLAGVDTQYF. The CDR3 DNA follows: TGTGCCAGCAGTCCCGGACTAGCGGGGGTAGATACGCAGTATTTT.

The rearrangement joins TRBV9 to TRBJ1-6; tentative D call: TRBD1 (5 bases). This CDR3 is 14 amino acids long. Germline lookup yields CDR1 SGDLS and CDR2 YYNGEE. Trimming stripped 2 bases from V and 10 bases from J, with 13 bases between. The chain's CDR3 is CASSVGVAGSPLHF. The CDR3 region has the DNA TGTGCCAGCAGCGTGGGGGTAGCGGGATCACCCCTCCACTTT. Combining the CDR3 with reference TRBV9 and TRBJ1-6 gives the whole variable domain DSGVTQTPKHLITATGQRVTLRCSPRSGDLSVYWYQQSLDQGLQFLIQYYNGEERAKGNILERFSAQQFPDLHSELNLSSLELGDSALYFCASSVGVAGSPLHFGNGTRLTVT.

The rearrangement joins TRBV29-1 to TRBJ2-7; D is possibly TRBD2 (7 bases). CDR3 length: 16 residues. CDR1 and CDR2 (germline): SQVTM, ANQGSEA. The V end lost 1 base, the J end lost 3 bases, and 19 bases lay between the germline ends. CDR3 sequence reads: CSVEGIGGSSGYEQYF. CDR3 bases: TGCAGCGTTGAAGGGATAGGGGGATCTAGCGGCTACGAGCAGTACTTC.

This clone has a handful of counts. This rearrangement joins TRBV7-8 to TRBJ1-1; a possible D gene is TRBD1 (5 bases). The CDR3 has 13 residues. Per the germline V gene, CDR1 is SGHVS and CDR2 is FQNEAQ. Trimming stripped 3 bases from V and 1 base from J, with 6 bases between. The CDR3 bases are TGTGCCAGCAGCTTGGACAAGAACACTGAAGCTTTCTTT. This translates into CASSLDKNTEAFF.